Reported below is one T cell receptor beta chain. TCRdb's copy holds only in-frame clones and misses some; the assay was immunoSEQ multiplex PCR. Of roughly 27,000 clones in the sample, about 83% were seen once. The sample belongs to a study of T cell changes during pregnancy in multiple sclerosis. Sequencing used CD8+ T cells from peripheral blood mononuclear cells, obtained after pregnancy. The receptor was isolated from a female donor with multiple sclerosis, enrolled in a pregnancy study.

Here the CDR3 DNA reads TGTGCCAGCAGCTATTCCGGGACTAGTAGTGAGACCCAGTACTTC. This codes for CASSYSGTSSETQYF. This chain uses TRBV7-9 with TRBJ2-5, with 8 nucleotides matching TRBD2. From germline, CDR1 is SEHNR and CDR2 FQNEAQ (reference sequence). The length of the CDR3 is 15 residues. With V trimmed by 4 bases and J by 5 bases, 9 bases remained unmatched.